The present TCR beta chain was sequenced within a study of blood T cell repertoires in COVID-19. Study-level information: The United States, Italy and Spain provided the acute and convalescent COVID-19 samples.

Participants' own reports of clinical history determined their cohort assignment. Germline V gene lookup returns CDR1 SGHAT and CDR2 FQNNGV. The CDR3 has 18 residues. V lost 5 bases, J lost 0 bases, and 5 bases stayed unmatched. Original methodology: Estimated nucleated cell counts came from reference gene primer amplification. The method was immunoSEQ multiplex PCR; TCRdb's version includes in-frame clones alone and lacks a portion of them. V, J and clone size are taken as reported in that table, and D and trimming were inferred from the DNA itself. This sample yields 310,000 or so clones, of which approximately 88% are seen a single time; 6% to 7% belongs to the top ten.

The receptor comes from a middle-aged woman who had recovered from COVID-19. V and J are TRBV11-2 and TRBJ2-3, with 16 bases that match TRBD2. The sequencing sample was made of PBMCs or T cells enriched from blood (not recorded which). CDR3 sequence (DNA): TGTGCCAGCAGCCAGCCGGGACTAGCGGGAGGGAGCACAGATACGCAGTATTTT. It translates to CASSQPGLAGGSTDTQYF.